The 10 T cell receptor beta chains in this list originate from one sample, sequenced in a study of blood T cells in healthy people across ages (dated by TCRdb to the mid-2010s). Libraries were built with 5' RACE. Sequencing instrument: Illumina HiSeq 2500. A second PCR of roughly 7 to 12 cycles was run with a J-beta primer mix and a sample-barcoded 5' primer. Using fastp trimming at Q25 and MiXCR clonotype assembly, TCRdb reanalyzed the public sequencing data and kept in-frame beta chains. One record per CDR3 amino acid sequence lists the most common genes and DNA. This sample comprises 1,500,000 or so distinct CDR3 sequences, less than 45% of them detected only once. 4% of the sample lies in the top ten. Sequencing was done on a sample of blood. The receptors here all came from a woman aged 18-30 years in good health.

This clonotype was counted between two and nine times. This rearrangement joins TRBV20-1 to TRBJ2-3; a possible D gene is TRBD2 (6 bases). V shed 3 bases and J shed 5 bases, with 21 bases lying between them. Germline loops: CDR1 DFQATT, CDR2 SNEGSKA (reference sequence). This CDR3 has 16 amino acids. CDR3: CSASPPGRAGEDTQYF. The CDR3 nucleotides read TGCAGTGCTAGTCCCCCGGGACGAGCGGGTGAAGATACGCAGTATTTT.

This clonotype has ten or more counts. The V gene is TRBV7-8, the J gene TRBJ2-3; D could derive from TRBD1 or TRBD2 (5 bases each). CDR1 and CDR2 (germline): SGHVS, FQNEAQ. Between the trimmed V and J ends, which lost 4 bases and 0 bases, there was a span of 8 bases. The CDR3 is 14 amino acids. Here the CDR3 DNA reads TGTGCCAGCAGCTACCGGGACAGCACAGATACGCAGTATTTT. Translation: CASSYRDSTDTQYF.

The chain uses TRBV7-9 and TRBJ2-3; 9 positions match TRBD1. Unmatched junction bases numbered 9, after V lost 7 bases and J lost 1 base. The length of the CDR3 is 16 residues. Germline lookup yields CDR1 SEHNR and CDR2 FQNEAQ (reference sequence). CDR3 in DNA: TGTGCCAGCACCTCCCGGGACAGGGTTCGCACAGATACGCAGTATTTT. Amino acid sequence: CASTSRDRVRTDTQYF.

This clonotype has at least ten counts. This chain joins TRBV4-3 and TRBJ2-7; 9 bases fit TRBD1. The trim removed 2 bases at V and 1 base at J, leaving 6 bases unmatched. CDR1 is LGHNA, CDR2 YSLEER, per germline. This CDR3 contains 16 residues. CDR3 DNA sequence: TGCGCCAGCAGCCAACTTTGGGACAGGGATTCCTACGAGCAGTACTTC. As protein: CASSQLWDRDSYEQYF.

This clonotype was recorded at least ten times. V and J are TRBV20-1 and TRBJ1-5; unclear D gene. Germline values: CDR1 DFQATT, CDR2 SNEGSKA (reference sequence). V lost 0 bases and J 0 bases, leaving 6 bases between the germline ends. This CDR3 comprises 14 residues. CDR3 DNA sequence: TGCAGTGCTAGAGATACGGGTAGCAATCAGCCCCAGCATTTT. Translated, it gives CSARDTGSNQPQHF.

This clonotype was counted a few times. The chain is built from TRBV3-1 and TRBJ1-1; D is uncertain. The ends were cut back, 5 bases at V and 4 bases at J, with 14 bases in the middle. CDR1 LGHDT and CDR2 YNNKEL come from the germline V gene (reference sequence). CDR3 length: 14 amino acids. The CDR3 nucleotides are TGTGCCAGCAGCAACGGGTTTGCCCTCACTGAAGCTTTCTTT. Residues: CASSNGFALTEAFF.

V is TRBV27 and J is TRBJ2-2, with 8 bases lining up with TRBD2. There are 14 residues in the CDR3. V lost 6 bases, J lost 5 bases, and 5 bases stayed unmatched. CDR1 MNHEY and CDR2 SMNVEV come from the germline V gene (reference sequence). This CDR3 is CASRGGLGTGELFF. The CDR3 DNA is TGTGCCAGCAGGGGGGGACTAGGAACCGGGGAGCTGTTTTTT.

This clonotype has more than one count but fewer than ten. The chain combines TRBV28 with TRBJ1-4, with D perhaps matching TRBD1 (5 bases). This CDR3 contains 16 residues. The V gene lost 5 bases and the J gene lost 4 bases, with 17 bases spanning the gap. The germline gives CDR1 MDHEN, CDR2 SYDVKM. The CDR3 bases are TGTGCCAGCAGTGTCGGCTGGTTGGGGCTTAATGAAAAACTGTTTTTT. As protein: CASSVGWLGLNEKLFF.

This chain links TRBV6-6 with TRBJ2-7, with no clear D. V lost 2 bases and J lost 3, with 11 bases in between. Germline loops: CDR1 MNHNY, CDR2 SVGAGI (reference sequence). The CDR3 totals 14 residues. The CDR3 nucleotides are TGTGCCAGCAGTTACGCGATGCATAGCTACGAGCAGTACTTC. Amino acid sequence: CASSYAMHSYEQYF.

The rearrangement links TRBV6-2 or TRBV6-3 to TRBJ2-3, with D perhaps matching TRBD2 (5 bases). V lost 5 bases, J lost 4 bases, and 22 bases lay in between. From germline, CDR1 is MNHEY and CDR2 SVGEGT. The CDR3 is 17 amino acids. CDR3 protein: CASSRPRTLEKSDTQYF. DNA for the CDR3: TGTGCCAGCAGTAGGCCTAGGACTCTGGAAAAATCAGATACGCAGTATTTT.